This TCR beta chain originates from a study of T cells after posttransplantation cyclophosphamide. General study results and limits: TRB clonality was highly associated with recipient CMV seropositivity and reactivation.

In this sample, this clone turned up many times. What it binds is unknown. This table comes from immunoSEQ multiplex PCR, and its TCRdb copy is limited to in-frame clones, with some not included. This sample carries just over 25,000 clones, none of them present only once. Looked up from germline, CDR1 is LNHDA and CDR2 is SQIVND (reference sequence). The ends lost 5 bases at V and 7 bases at J; junction bases unmatched: 6. The CDR3 extends over 13 amino acids. The TCR originated in a man aged 50-59 years in good health, CMV-negative, and a related stem cell transplant donor. Material for sequencing was PBMCs. The genes are TRBV19 and TRBJ1-2; 8 bases match TRBD1. The CDR3 protein is CASSPDRGGGYTF. Written as DNA, the CDR3 is TGTGCCAGTAGTCCCGACAGGGGAGGTGGCTACACCTTC.